The 3 T cell receptor beta chains given below trace back to one sample, sequenced in a study of chemoradiotherapy in HPV16-positive cancers. The repertoire was sequenced with immunoSEQ multiplex PCR; TCRdb's copy has only in-frame clones and lacks some. The sample carries some 28,000 clones, 84% recorded once. The sample in question was blood, obtained from a patient who underwent chemoradiotherapy. The receptors derive from a human donor with HPV-associated anogenital cancer.

This clone was picked up one time. The rearrangement links TRBV5-8 to TRBJ2-5; no clear D. V dropped 8 bases and J dropped 1 base, with 18 bases sitting between them. This CDR3 spans 15 amino acids. Germline V CDR1 and CDR2: SGHTS, YDEGEE. CDR3 coding DNA: TGTGCCAGTCCCCACTCATGGGGTTTCCAAGAGACCCAGTACTTC. As protein: CASPHSWGFQETQYF.

This rearrangement joins TRBV6-1 to TRBJ1-4; unclear D gene. Germline CDR1 reads MNHNS; CDR2 reads SASEGT. The CDR3 consists of 12 residues. The V end was cut by 2 bases, the J end by 10 bases, with 8 bases between. The CDR3 spells CASSEKKGKLFF. CDR3 DNA: TGTGCCAGCAGTGAAAAAAAGGGAAAACTGTTTTTT.

The chain combines TRBV6-1 with TRBJ1-3; D not certain. The V gene's germline CDR1 is MNHNS and CDR2 SASEGT. The CDR3 extends over 13 amino acids. V was trimmed by 2 bases and J by 3 bases, leaving 5 bases between them. The CDR3 sequence: CASSELFGNTIYF. Written as DNA, the CDR3 is TGTGCCAGCAGTGAACTCTTTGGAAACACCATATATTTT.